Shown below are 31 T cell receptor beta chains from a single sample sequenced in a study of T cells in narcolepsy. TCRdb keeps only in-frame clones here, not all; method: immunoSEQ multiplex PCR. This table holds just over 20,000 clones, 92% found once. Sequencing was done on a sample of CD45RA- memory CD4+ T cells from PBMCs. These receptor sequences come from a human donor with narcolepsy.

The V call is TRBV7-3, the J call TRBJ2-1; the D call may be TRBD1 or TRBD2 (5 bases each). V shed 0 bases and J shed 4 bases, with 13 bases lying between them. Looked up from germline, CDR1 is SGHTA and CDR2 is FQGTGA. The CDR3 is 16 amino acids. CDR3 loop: CASSLTGTPRYNEQFF. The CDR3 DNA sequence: TGTGCCAGCAGCTTAACCGGGACCCCCCGGTACAATGAGCAGTTCTTC.

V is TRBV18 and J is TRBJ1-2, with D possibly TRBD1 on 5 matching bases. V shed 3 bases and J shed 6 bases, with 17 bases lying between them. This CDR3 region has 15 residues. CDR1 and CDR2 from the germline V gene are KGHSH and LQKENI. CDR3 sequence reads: CASSPGPLGVDGYTF. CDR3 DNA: TGTGCCAGCTCACCCGGCCCCTTAGGGGTAGATGGCTACACCTTC.

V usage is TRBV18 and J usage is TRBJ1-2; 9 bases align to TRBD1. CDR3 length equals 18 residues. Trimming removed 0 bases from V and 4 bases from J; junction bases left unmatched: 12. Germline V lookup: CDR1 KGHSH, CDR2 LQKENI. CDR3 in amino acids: CASSPPGWTGDASYGYTF. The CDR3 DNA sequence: TGTGCCAGCTCACCACCCGGGTGGACAGGGGACGCAAGCTATGGCTACACCTTC.

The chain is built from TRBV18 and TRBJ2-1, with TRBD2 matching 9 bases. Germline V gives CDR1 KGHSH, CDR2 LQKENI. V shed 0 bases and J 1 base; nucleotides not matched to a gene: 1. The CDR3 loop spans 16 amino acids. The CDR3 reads CASSPPAGGSYNEQFF. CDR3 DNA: TGTGCCAGCTCACCACCGGCGGGAGGGTCCTACAATGAGCAGTTCTTC. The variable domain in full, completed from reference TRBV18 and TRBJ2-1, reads NAGVMQNPRHLVRRRGQEARLRCSPMKGHSHVYWYRQLPEEGLKFMVYLQKENIIDESGMPKERFSAEFPKEGPSILRIQQVVRGDSAAYFCASSPPAGGSYNEQFFGPGTRLTVL.

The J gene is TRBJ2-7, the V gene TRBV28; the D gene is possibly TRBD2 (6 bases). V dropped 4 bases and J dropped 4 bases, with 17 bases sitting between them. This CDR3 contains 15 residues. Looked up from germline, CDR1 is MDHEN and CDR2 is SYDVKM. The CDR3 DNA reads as TGTGCCAGCAGTTCACGACAGCGGGCAGCTTACGAGCAGTACTTC. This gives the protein CASSSRQRAAYEQYF.

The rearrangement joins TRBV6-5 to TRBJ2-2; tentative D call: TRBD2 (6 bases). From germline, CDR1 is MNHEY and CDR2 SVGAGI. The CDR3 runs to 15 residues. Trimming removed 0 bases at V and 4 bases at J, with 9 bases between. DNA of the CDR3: TGTGCCAGCAGTTACTCCAGGGACTTCACCGGGGAGCTGTTTTTT. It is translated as CASSYSRDFTGELFF.

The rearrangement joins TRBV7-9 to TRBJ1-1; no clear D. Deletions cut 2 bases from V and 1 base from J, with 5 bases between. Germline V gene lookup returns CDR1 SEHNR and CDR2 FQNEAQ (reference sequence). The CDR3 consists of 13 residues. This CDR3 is CASSLTGNTEAFF. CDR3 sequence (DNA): TGTGCCAGCAGCTTAACGGGGAACACTGAAGCTTTCTTT.

CDR3: CASQARGGRGEKLFF. The CDR3 DNA reads TGTGCCAGCCAGGCCAGAGGGGGAAGGGGTGAAAAACTGTTTTTT. This chain joins TRBV6-1 and TRBJ1-4; maybe TRBD1 (6 bases). The CDR3 covers 15 residues. CDR1 is MNHNS and CDR2 is SASEGT in the germline V gene. V lost 8 bases and J 7 bases, leaving 20 bases between the germline ends.

CDR3 coding DNA: TGCGCCAGCAGCTTGGAAGGGGGCGCATCCCACGAGCAGTACTTC. The encoded protein is CASSLEGGASHEQYF. This chain uses TRBV5-1 with TRBJ2-5; TRBD1 agrees at 7 bases. The closer fit of TRBJ2-7 to the DNA end suggests the J call may be wrong. The CDR3 loop spans 15 amino acids. The germline V gene encodes CDR1 SGHRS and CDR2 YFSETQ.

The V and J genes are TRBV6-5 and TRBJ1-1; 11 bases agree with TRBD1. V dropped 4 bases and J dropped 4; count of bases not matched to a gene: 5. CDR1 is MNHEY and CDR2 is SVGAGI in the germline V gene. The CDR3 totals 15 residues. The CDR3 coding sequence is TGTGCCAGCAGTTTTGGGGACAGGGGGTTCACTGAAGCTTTCTTT. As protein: CASSFGDRGFTEAFF.

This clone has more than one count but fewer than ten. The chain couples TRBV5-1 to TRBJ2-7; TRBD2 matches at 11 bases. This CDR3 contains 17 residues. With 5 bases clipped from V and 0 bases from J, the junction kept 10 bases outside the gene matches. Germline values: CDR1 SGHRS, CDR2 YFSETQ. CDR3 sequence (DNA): TGCGCCAGCAGACGTGGACTAGCGGGCGCGAGCTCCTACGAGCAGTACTTC. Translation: CASRRGLAGASSYEQYF.

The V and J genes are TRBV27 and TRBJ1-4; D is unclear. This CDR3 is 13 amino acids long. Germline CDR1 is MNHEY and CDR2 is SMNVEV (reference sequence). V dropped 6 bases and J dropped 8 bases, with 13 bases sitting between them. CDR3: CASSLRMREKLFF. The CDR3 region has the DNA TGTGCCAGCAGCTTACGTATGAGAGAAAAACTGTTTTTT.

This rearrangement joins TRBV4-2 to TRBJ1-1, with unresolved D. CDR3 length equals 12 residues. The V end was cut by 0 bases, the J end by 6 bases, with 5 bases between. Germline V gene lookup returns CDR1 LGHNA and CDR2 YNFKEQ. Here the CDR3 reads CASSQEGAEAFF. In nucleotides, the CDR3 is TGTGCCAGCAGCCAAGAAGGTGCTGAAGCTTTCTTT.

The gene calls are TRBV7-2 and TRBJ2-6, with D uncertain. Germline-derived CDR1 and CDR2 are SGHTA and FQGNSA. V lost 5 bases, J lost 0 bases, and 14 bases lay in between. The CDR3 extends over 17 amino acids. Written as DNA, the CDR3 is TGTGCCAGCAGCCCACCCGACCCCCTCTCTGGGGCCAACGTCCTGACTTTC. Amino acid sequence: CASSPPDPLSGANVLTF.

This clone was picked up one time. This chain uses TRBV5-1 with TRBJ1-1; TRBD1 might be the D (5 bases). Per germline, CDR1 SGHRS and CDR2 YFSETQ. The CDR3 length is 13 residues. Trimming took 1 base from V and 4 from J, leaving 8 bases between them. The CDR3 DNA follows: TGCGCCAGCAGCTTGACGGGGGGCACTGAAGCTTTCTTT. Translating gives CASSLTGGTEAFF.

This CDR3 reads CSVEGGQTRSYGYTF. CDR3 in DNA: TGCAGCGTTGAGGGTGGGCAGACTAGAAGCTATGGCTACACCTTC. J is TRBJ1-2 and V is TRBV29-1; D uncertain. Per germline, CDR1 SQVTM and CDR2 ANQGSEA. The CDR3 spans 15 residues. The V and J ends lost 3 bases and 4 bases respectively, with 18 bases between them.

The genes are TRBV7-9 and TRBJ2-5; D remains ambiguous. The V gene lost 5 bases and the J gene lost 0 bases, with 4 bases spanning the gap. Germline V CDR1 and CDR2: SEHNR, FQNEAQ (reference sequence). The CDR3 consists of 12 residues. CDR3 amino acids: CASSLNQETQYF. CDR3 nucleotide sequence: TGTGCCAGCAGCCTCAACCAAGAGACCCAGTACTTC.

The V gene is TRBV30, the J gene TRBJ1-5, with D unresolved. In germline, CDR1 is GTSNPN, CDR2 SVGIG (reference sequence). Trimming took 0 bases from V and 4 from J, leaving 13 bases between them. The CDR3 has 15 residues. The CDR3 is CAWSVDGGRNQPQHF. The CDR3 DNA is TGTGCCTGGAGTGTTGACGGAGGAAGAAATCAGCCCCAGCATTTT.

The CDR3 spells CASSVAPQDSYGYTF. The CDR3 coding sequence is TGTGCCAGCAGCGTAGCTCCTCAGGACAGCTATGGCTACACCTTC. This chain uses TRBV9 with TRBJ1-2; tentative D call: TRBD1 (6 bases). V gave up 0 bases and J gave up 4 bases, with 13 bases separating them. The germline gives CDR1 SGDLS, CDR2 YYNGEE. The CDR3 sequence is 15 residues long.

The DNA of the CDR3 is TGTGCCTGGAGCAAACTCCCAGGGAGGGATCAGCCCCAGCATTTT. Translation: CAWSKLPGRDQPQHF. The J gene is TRBJ1-5, the V gene TRBV30; TRBD1 is a possible D gene (5 bases). Germline assignment: CDR1 GTSNPN and CDR2 SVGIG (reference sequence). V was trimmed by 3 bases and J by 5 bases, leaving 17 bases between them. The CDR3 is 15 amino acids. The variable domain in full, completed from reference TRBV30 and TRBJ1-5, reads SQTIHQWPATLVQPVGSPLSLECTVEGTSNPNLYWYRQAAGRGLQLLFYSVGIGQISSEVPQNLSASRPQDRQFILSSKKLLLSDSGFYLCAWSKLPGRDQPQHFGDGTRLSIL.

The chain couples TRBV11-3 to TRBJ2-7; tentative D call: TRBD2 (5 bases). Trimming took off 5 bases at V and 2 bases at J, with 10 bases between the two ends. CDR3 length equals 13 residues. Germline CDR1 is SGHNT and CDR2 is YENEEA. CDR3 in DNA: TGTGCCAGCAGCCCCCCGGGAACCTACGAGCAGTACTTC. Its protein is CASSPPGTYEQYF.

CDR3 sequence: CASTFQSPYEQYF. The CDR3 DNA is TGTGCCAGCACGTTCCAGAGCCCCTACGAGCAGTACTTC. The gene calls are TRBV6-1 and TRBJ2-7; no reliable D call. The V end was cut by 7 bases, the J end by 2 bases, with 12 bases between. Germline V lookup: CDR1 MNHNS, CDR2 SASEGT. The CDR3 length is 13 residues.

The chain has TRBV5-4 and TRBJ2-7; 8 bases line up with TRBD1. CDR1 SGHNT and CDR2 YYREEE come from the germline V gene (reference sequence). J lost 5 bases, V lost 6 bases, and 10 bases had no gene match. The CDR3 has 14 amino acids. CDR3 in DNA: TGTGCCAGCACCAAGAACCCAGGGGGCGACGAGCAGTACTTC. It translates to CASTKNPGGDEQYF.

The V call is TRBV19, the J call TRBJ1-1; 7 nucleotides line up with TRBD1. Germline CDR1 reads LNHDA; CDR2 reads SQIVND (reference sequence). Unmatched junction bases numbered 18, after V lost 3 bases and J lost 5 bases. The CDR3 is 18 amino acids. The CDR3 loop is CASSIYGHRQGRPTEAFF. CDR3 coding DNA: TGTGCCAGTAGTATTTACGGCCATCGACAGGGAAGACCTACTGAAGCTTTCTTT.

In nucleotides, the CDR3 is TGTGCCAGCACCCAACAGGGACCGCACTATGGCTACACCTTC. Translation gives CASTQQGPHYGYTF. The chain employs TRBV6-1 and TRBJ1-2; D is possibly TRBD1 (6 bases). The V and J ends lost 7 bases and 3 bases respectively, with 15 bases between them. The length of the CDR3 is 14 residues. Germline-derived CDR1 and CDR2 are MNHNS and SASEGT.

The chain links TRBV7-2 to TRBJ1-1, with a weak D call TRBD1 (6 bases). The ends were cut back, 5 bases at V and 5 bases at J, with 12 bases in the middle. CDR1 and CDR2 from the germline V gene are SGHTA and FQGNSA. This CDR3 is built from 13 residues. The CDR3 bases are TGTGCCAGCAGCGTAGACAGGACGACTGAAGCTTTCTTT. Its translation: CASSVDRTTEAFF.

CDR3 protein: CASSLSGDGYTF. CDR3 sequence (DNA): TGTGCCAGCAGTTTATCAGGGGATGGCTACACCTTC. This chain joins TRBV28 and TRBJ1-2; D may be TRBD1 (6 bases). Trimming cost V 1 base and J 6 bases, with 6 bases left between them. Germline CDR1 is MDHEN and CDR2 is SYDVKM. This CDR3 has 12 amino acids.

Here the CDR3 DNA reads TGTGCCAGCAGCTTCGGGACTAGCGGGACCGAGCAGTACTTC. It codes for CASSFGTSGTEQYF. V usage is TRBV9 and J usage is TRBJ2-7, with 13 bases lining up with TRBD2. Trimming removed 4 bases from V and 6 bases from J; junction bases left unmatched: 4. The CDR3 has 14 residues. CDR1 SGDLS and CDR2 YYNGEE come from the germline V gene.

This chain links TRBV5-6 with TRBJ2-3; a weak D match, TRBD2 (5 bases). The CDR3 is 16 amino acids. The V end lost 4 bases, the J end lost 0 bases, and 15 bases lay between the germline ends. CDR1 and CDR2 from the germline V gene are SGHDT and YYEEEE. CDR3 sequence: CASSLARRLSTDTQYF. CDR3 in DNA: TGTGCCAGCAGCCTGGCAAGGAGGCTTAGCACAGATACGCAGTATTTT.

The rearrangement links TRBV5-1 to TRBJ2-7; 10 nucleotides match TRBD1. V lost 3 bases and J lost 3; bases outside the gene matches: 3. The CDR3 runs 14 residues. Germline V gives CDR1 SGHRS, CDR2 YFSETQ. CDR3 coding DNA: TGCGCCAGCAGCTACCGGGACAGGGGCTACGAGCAGTACTTC. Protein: CASSYRDRGYEQYF.

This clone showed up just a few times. The CDR3 loop reads CASSLGPTSGRGEGTDTQYF. The CDR3 DNA reads TGCGCCAGCAGCTTGGGGCCTACTAGCGGGAGGGGTGAAGGCACAGATACGCAGTATTTT. The chain combines TRBV5-1 with TRBJ2-3; 13 bases match TRBD2. The V and J ends lost 0 bases and 1 base, in that order; junction bases with no gene match: 11. CDR1 SGHRS and CDR2 YFSETQ come from the germline V gene. The CDR3 consists of 20 residues. Using reference TRBV5-1 and TRBJ2-3 for the parts outside the CDR3, the full variable domain is KAGVTQTPRYLIKTRGQQVTLSCSPISGHRSVSWYQQTPGQGLQFLFEYFSETQRNKGNFPGRFSGRQFSNSRSEMNVSTLELGDSALYLCASSLGPTSGRGEGTDTQYFGPGTRLTVL.